The clone carrying this T cell receptor (beta chain) has just a few counts. The ends were cut back, 4 bases at V and 5 bases at J, with 12 bases in the middle. Germline V gene sequence: CDR1 WNHNN, CDR2 SYGVQD (reference sequence). The CDR3 runs to 15 residues. The record originates from a study of patients with pleural tuberculosis. TCRdb called the reads again in MiXCR, with one record for every CDR3 protein. The sample lists about 50,000 distinct CDR3 sequences; approximately 7.9% were seen once. This receptor was obtained from a human donor with pleural tuberculosis. The chain uses TRBV10-1 and TRBJ1-6, with D possibly matching TRBD1 (5 bases). The CDR3 bases are TGCGCCAGCAGTGTAGACGACAGAGATAATTCACCCCTCCACTTT. It specifies CASSVDDRDNSPLHF.